Each of the 19 T cell receptor beta chains below was sequenced from the same sample in a study of cytomegalovirus exposure and HLA in healthy donors. PCR employed 60 Vbeta and 13 Jbeta primers. Repertoires were generated with immunoSEQ multiplex PCR, while TCRdb's copy carries only in-frame clones and drops some. The profile shows about 200,000 clones, approximately 80% of them singletons. Input material: PBMCs. These receptors all come from a woman aged 30 to 39 in good health and CMV-seronegative.

The chain joins TRBV5-6 to TRBJ1-2, with a possible D match to TRBD1 (5 bases). Germline lookup yields CDR1 SGHDT and CDR2 YYEEEE. The length of the CDR3 is 15 residues. Trimming cost V 0 bases and J 1 base, with 10 bases left between them. Here the CDR3 DNA reads TGTGCCAGCAGCTTGGTCGGACACGTTAACTATGGCTACACCTTC. This encodes CASSLVGHVNYGYTF.

This clone was seen only once. The rearrangement links TRBV2 to TRBJ2-2; D unresolved. The V end was cut by 4 bases, the J end by 3 bases, with 6 bases between. CDR3 size: 13 residues. CDR1 is SNHLY, CDR2 FYNNEI, per germline. The DNA of the CDR3 is TGTGCCAGCAGTGTCTCTCACACCGGGGAGCTGTTTTTT. This encodes CASSVSHTGELFF.

This chain's CDR3 is CASSDRVSNQPQHF. The CDR3 DNA reads as TGTGCCAGCAGTGACAGGGTTAGCAATCAGCCCCAGCATTTT. The chain couples TRBV6-1 to TRBJ1-5; D perhaps matches TRBD1 (5 bases). The germline CDR1 and CDR2 sequences are MNHNS and SASEGT. With 3 bases removed from V and 0 bases from J, the gap between germline ends came to 6 bases. CDR3 size: 14 residues.

This chain joins TRBV6-6 and TRBJ1-3; D is possibly TRBD1 (6 bases). The germline gives CDR1 MNHNY, CDR2 SVGAGI (reference sequence). This CDR3 has 16 residues. Trimming cost V 0 bases and J 0 bases, with 9 bases left between them. The CDR3 nucleotides are TGTGCCAGCAGTTACTCTGGGACATACTCTGGAAACACCATATATTTT. Translation gives CASSYSGTYSGNTIYF.

This rearrangement joins TRBV7-9 to TRBJ1-2; tentatively, D is TRBD1 (5 bases). The germline gives CDR1 SEHNR, CDR2 FQNEAQ (reference sequence). The CDR3 is 14 amino acids. V lost 1 base to trimming and J lost 5 bases, with 11 bases between them. CDR3 sequence (DNA): TGTGCCAGCAGCTTAGTAGGGGCCGGTTATGGCTACACCTTC. Translating gives CASSLVGAGYGYTF.

The rearrangement uses TRBV30 and TRBJ1-3; no clear D gene. The V gene lost 2 bases and the J gene lost 7 bases, with 6 bases spanning the gap. This CDR3 region has 11 residues. Per the germline V gene, CDR1 is GTSNPN and CDR2 is SVGIG (reference sequence). The CDR3 region has the DNA TGTGCCTGGAGTACGGGGAACACCATATATTTT. This sequence encodes CAWSTGNTIYF.

This rearrangement joins TRBV7-9 to TRBJ2-3; TRBD1 aligns across 9 bases. The CDR3 extends over 15 amino acids. V was clipped by 6 bases and J by 4 bases; unmatched bases: 8. From germline, CDR1 is SEHNR and CDR2 FQNEAQ (reference sequence). The DNA of the CDR3 is TGTGCCAGCAGGGCGACAGGGGGTCAATCAGATACGCAGTATTTT. As protein: CASRATGGQSDTQYF.

This clone appeared a few times. The chain links TRBV5-1 to TRBJ2-7; no reliable D call. V dropped 0 bases and J dropped 2 bases, with 12 bases sitting between them. Germline V lookup: CDR1 SGHRS, CDR2 YFSETQ. The CDR3 consists of 15 residues. The CDR3 coding sequence is TGCGCCAGCAGCTTGGGAGGCTATCCCCCCTACGAGCAGTACTTC. This translates into CASSLGGYPPYEQYF. Full variable domain (remainder filled in from reference TRBV5-1 and TRBJ2-7): KAGVTQTPRYLIKTRGQQVTLSCSPISGHRSVSWYQQTPGQGLQFLFEYFSETQRNKGNFPGRFSGRQFSNSRSEMNVSTLELGDSALYLCASSLGGYPPYEQYFGPGTRLTVT.

This clone occurred once. The CDR3 loop is CASSSLQGRNEKLFF. CDR3 in DNA: TGTGCCAGCAGCTCCCTGCAGGGTCGTAATGAAAAACTGTTTTTT. The chain combines TRBV6-5 with TRBJ1-4; maybe TRBD1 (5 bases). Germline V gene sequence: CDR1 MNHEY, CDR2 SVGAGI. V lost 6 bases and J 4 bases, leaving 15 bases between the germline ends. CDR3 size: 15 residues.

This clone turned up a few times. This chain links TRBV9 with TRBJ1-1, with D possibly TRBD1 on 6 matching bases. Germline values: CDR1 SGDLS, CDR2 YYNGEE. The V gene lost 4 bases and the J gene lost 8 bases, with 15 bases spanning the gap. The CDR3 extends over 13 amino acids. As DNA, the CDR3 is TGTGCCAGCAGCACAGGGTTCTTCCAAGAAGCTTTCTTT. Protein product: CASSTGFFQEAFF. Full variable domain (outside the CDR3, taken from reference TRBV9 and TRBJ1-1): DSGVTQTPKHLITATGQRVTLRCSPRSGDLSVYWYQQSLDQGLQFLIQYYNGEERAKGNILERFSAQQFPDLHSELNLSSLELGDSALYFCASSTGFFQEAFFGQGTRLTVV.

The V and J genes are TRBV21-1 and TRBJ2-7; the D call in the table, TRBD1, was not verified against the DNA. TRBV21-1 is a pseudogene. The CDR3 spans 13 residues. The chain's CDR3 is CASGQGAHYEQYF. CDR3 bases: TGTGCCAGCGGGCAGGGGGCTCACTACGAGCAGTACTTC.

The rearrangement uses TRBV19 and TRBJ2-7; the D is unclear. Germline V gives CDR1 LNHDA, CDR2 SQIVND (reference sequence). The CDR3 totals 14 residues. The V end lost 4 bases, the J end lost 6 bases, and 16 bases lay between the germline ends. CDR3 bases: TGTGCCAGTAGTACCTCCTCGGAGTCGAGCGAGCAGTACTTC. Translation gives CASSTSSESSEQYF. The whole variable domain, remainder taken from reference TRBV19 and TRBJ2-7, is DGGITQSPKYLFRKEGQNVTLSCEQNLNHDAMYWYRQDPGQGLRLIYYSQIVNDFQKGDIAEGYSVSREKKESFPLTVTSAQKNPTAFYLCASSTSSESSEQYFGPGTRLTVT.

The V and J genes are TRBV19 and TRBJ2-3, with 7 positions matching TRBD2. CDR1 is LNHDA, CDR2 SQIVND, per germline (reference sequence). The CDR3 runs 15 residues. With 5 bases clipped from V and 1 base from J, the junction kept 6 bases outside the gene matches. The CDR3 here is CASSLVLAGTDTQYF. The CDR3 DNA is TGTGCCAGTAGTCTGGTCCTAGCGGGCACAGATACGCAGTATTTT.

This sequence joins TRBV5-1 and TRBJ2-5, with a tentative D call TRBD2 (6 bases). The assigned J gene may be wrong: the sequence end matches TRBJ2-7 better. The CDR3 is made up of 16 amino acids. Germline assignment: CDR1 SGHRS and CDR2 YFSETQ. The CDR3 spells CASSLVVGGSSYEQYF. CDR3 in DNA: TGCGCCAGCAGCTTGGTCGTGGGGGGAAGCTCCTACGAGCAGTACTTC.

Only a few counts were recorded for this clone. This chain connects TRBV11-2 to TRBJ1-5; TRBD1 matches 8 bases. With V trimmed by 4 bases and J by 6 bases, 14 bases remained unmatched. CDR1 and CDR2 (germline): SGHAT, FQNNGV. The CDR3 covers 17 residues. CDR3 DNA sequence: TGTGCCAGCAGCTCCCGGACAGGGCCGGCCAGGGGTCAGCCCCAGCATTTT. The encoded protein is CASSSRTGPARGQPQHF. Combining the CDR3 with reference TRBV11-2 and TRBJ1-5 gives the whole variable domain EAGVAQSPRYKIIEKRQSVAFWCNPISGHATLYWYQQILGQGPKLLIQFQNNGVVDDSQLPKDRFSAERLKGVDSTLKIQPAKLEDSAVYLCASSSRTGPARGQPQHFGDGTRLSIL.

The rearrangement links TRBV29-1 to TRBJ1-1; D unclear. V was pared by 4 bases and J by 3 bases, with 9 bases between. CDR1 is SQVTM, CDR2 ANQGSEA, per germline. The CDR3 covers 12 residues. DNA for the CDR3: TGCAGCGTTGCAGGAATGGACACTGAAGCTTTCTTT. This sequence encodes CSVAGMDTEAFF. Full variable domain (outside the CDR3, taken from reference TRBV29-1 and TRBJ1-1): SAVISQKPSRDICQRGTSLTIQCQVDSQVTMMFWYRQQPGQSLTLIATANQGSEATYESGFVIDKFPISRPNLTFSTLTVSNMSPEDSSIYLCSVAGMDTEAFFGQGTRLTVV.

The chain uses TRBV9 and TRBJ2-5; 9 bases are shared with TRBD1. Germline values: CDR1 SGDLS, CDR2 YYNGEE. The CDR3 has 14 amino acids. V dropped 3 bases and J dropped 8; count of bases not matched to a gene: 8. For the CDR3, the DNA is TGTGCCAGCAGCGCCGGGACAGGGTCCCGCACCCAGTACTTC. This sequence encodes CASSAGTGSRTQYF. Combining the CDR3 with reference TRBV9 and TRBJ2-5 gives the whole variable domain DSGVTQTPKHLITATGQRVTLRCSPRSGDLSVYWYQQSLDQGLQFLIQYYNGEERAKGNILERFSAQQFPDLHSELNLSSLELGDSALYFCASSAGTGSRTQYFGPGTRLLVL.

This chain uses TRBV9 with TRBJ1-1; possibly TRBD1 for D (6 bases). This CDR3 comprises 14 residues. V lost 3 bases and J lost 4, with 13 bases in between. Germline-derived CDR1 and CDR2 are SGDLS and YYNGEE. Here the CDR3 DNA reads TGTGCCAGCAGCGCCAGGGGCCTGAGCACTGAAGCTTTCTTT. Its protein product is CASSARGLSTEAFF.

The chain couples TRBV2 to TRBJ1-1; D gene unclear. V was pared by 9 bases and J by 1 base, with 3 bases between. Germline V gene sequence: CDR1 SNHLY, CDR2 FYNNEI. The length of the CDR3 is 10 residues. Here the CDR3 DNA reads TGTGCCAGGCGGAACACTGAAGCTTTCTTT. It codes for CARRNTEAFF.